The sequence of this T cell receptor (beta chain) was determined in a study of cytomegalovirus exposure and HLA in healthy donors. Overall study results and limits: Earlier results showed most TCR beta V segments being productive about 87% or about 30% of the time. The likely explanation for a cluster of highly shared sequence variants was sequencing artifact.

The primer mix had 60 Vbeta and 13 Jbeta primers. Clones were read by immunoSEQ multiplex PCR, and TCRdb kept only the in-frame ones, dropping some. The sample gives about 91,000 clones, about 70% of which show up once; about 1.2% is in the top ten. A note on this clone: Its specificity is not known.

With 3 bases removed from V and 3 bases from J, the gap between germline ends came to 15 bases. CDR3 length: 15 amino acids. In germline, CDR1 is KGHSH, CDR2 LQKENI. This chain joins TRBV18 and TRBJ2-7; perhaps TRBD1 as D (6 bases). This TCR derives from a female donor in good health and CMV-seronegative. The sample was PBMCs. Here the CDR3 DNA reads TGTGCCAGCTCACCCGAGCCCAGGGGCCACTACGAGCAGTACTTC. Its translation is CASSPEPRGHYEQYF.